The 13 T cell receptor beta chains below all came from one sample that was sequenced in a study of regulatory T cells in long-lasting Graves disease. Construction of the TCR beta libraries employed iRepertoire HTBI primers in conjunction with Arm-PCR of CDR3 regions. A single record per CDR3 protein comes from TCRdb applying MiXCR to the multiplex PCR reads. The table has roughly 500,000 distinct CDR3 sequences, approximately 15% seen once; the top ten hold 10%. Time point here: newly diagnosed GD, antithyroid drugs for less than 3 months. PBMC RNA was the source of the TCR library. These records were also assigned to another study, of T cells in Graves' hyperthyroidism and ophthalmopathy.

The sequencing here drew on peripheral blood mononuclear cells (PBMCs), taken at new diagnosis, from a patient treated with antithyroid drugs. The receptors shown here come from a man younger than 40 with Graves disease.

This clonotype was counted at least ten times. The J gene is TRBJ2-7, the V gene TRBV11-2; 7 nucleotides line up with TRBD2. The CDR3 loop spans 16 amino acids. Germline CDR1 is SGHAT and CDR2 is FQNNGV. The V gene end was trimmed by 0 bases and the J gene end by 2 bases; junction bases not matched to a gene: 7. For the CDR3, the DNA is TGTGCCAGCAGCTTAGACCATAGCGGGCCTACCTACGAGCAGTACTTC. Translating it yields CASSLDHSGPTYEQYF.

The chain uses TRBV20-1 and TRBJ2-7; D is perhaps TRBD2 (5 bases). CDR3 length: 14 amino acids. V was shortened by 3 bases and J by 3 bases, with 15 bases between the two germline ends. The germline V gene has CDR1 DFQATT and CDR2 SNEGSKA (reference sequence). CDR3: CSASPAPADYEQYF. Here the CDR3 DNA reads TGCAGTGCTAGCCCGGCGCCAGCGGACTACGAGCAGTACTTC.

This clonotype has a count of ten or more. The chain employs TRBV7-9 and TRBJ2-7, with no clear D. V gave up 7 bases and J gave up 5 bases, with 15 bases separating them. CDR1 and CDR2 from the germline V gene are SEHNR and FQNEAQ (reference sequence). The CDR3 is 13 residues long. CDR3 sequence (DNA): TGTGCCAGCACCACTTCCGGGTCCCACGAGCAGTACTTC. This sequence encodes CASTTSGSHEQYF.

This clonotype was detected many times. The chain is built from TRBV19 and TRBJ1-1, with TRBD1 matching 7 bases. The CDR3 is 16 amino acids. Germline V gene lookup returns CDR1 LNHDA and CDR2 SQIVND (reference sequence). Unmatched junction bases numbered 13, after V lost 5 bases and J lost 4 bases. The CDR3 sequence: CASSPRRQGSLTEAFF. The CDR3 bases are TGTGCCAGTAGTCCCCGCAGACAGGGAAGCCTCACTGAAGCTTTCTTT.

The chain has TRBV20-1 and TRBJ2-2; either TRBD1 or TRBD2 may supply D (5 bases each). This CDR3 has 12 residues. V lost 4 bases to trimming and J lost 6 bases, with 9 bases between them. Germline V CDR1 and CDR2: DFQATT, SNEGSKA (reference sequence). CDR3 residues: CSANQGAGELFF. CDR3 sequence (DNA): TGCAGTGCTAACCAGGGAGCCGGGGAGCTGTTTTTT.

A note on this clonotype: A much larger clone differs by one base, so this may be a read error. J is TRBJ2-7 and V is TRBV29-1; 9 bases line up with TRBD2. CDR1 is SQVTM and CDR2 is ANQGSEA in the germline V gene. The V gene end was trimmed by 5 bases and the J gene end by 0 bases; junction bases not matched to a gene: 11. This CDR3 contains 16 residues. CDR3 coding DNA: TGCAGCGTTCTTGGCGGGAGGGCCCTCATCTCCTACGAGCAGTACGTC. Its protein is CSVLGGRALISYEQYV.

The chain uses TRBV27 and TRBJ1-1, with TRBD1 matching 7 bases. Germline loops: CDR1 MNHEY, CDR2 SMNVEV (reference sequence). With V trimmed by 6 bases and J by 7 bases, 11 bases remained unmatched. This CDR3 region has 14 residues. The CDR3 protein is CASRGGGARFEAFF. The CDR3 coding sequence is TGTGCCAGCAGGGGAGGGGGCGCTAGGTTTGAAGCTTTCTTT.

This clonotype was seen repeatedly, ten times or more. The chain links TRBV9 to TRBJ2-5; the D gene is possibly TRBD2 (6 bases). Germline CDR1 is SGDLS and CDR2 is YYNGEE. V dropped 0 bases and J dropped 5 bases, with 20 bases sitting between them. The CDR3 loop spans 17 amino acids. The chain's CDR3 is CASSVEAEGTLRETQYF. CDR3 sequence (DNA): TGTGCCAGCAGCGTAGAGGCGGAGGGAACCCTGCGGGAGACCCAGTACTTC.

The chain employs TRBV5-1 and TRBJ2-6; 7 bases fit TRBD1. The CDR3 totals 16 residues. The germline V gene has CDR1 SGHRS and CDR2 YFSETQ. Trimming took 4 bases from V and 2 from J; bases not matched to a gene: 6. CDR3 DNA: TGCGCCAGCAGCAACCTGCAGGGGGCTGGGGCCAACGTCCTGACTTTC. It is translated as CASSNLQGAGANVLTF. Full variable domain (missing parts from reference TRBV5-1 and TRBJ2-6): KAGVTQTPRYLIKTRGQQVTLSCSPISGHRSVSWYQQTPGQGLQFLFEYFSETQRNKGNFPGRFSGRQFSNSRSEMNVSTLELGDSALYLCASSNLQGAGANVLTFGAGSRLTVL.

This clonotype was picked up many times. This sequence joins TRBV7-8 and TRBJ1-5; 8 bases agree with TRBD1. With V trimmed by 5 bases and J by 6 bases, 12 bases remained unmatched. The CDR3 covers 16 residues. CDR1 SGHVS and CDR2 FQNEAQ come from the germline V gene. The CDR3 DNA sequence: TGTGCCAGCAGCCCGACAGGGGAGGGGGTCGTTCAGCCCCAGCATTTT. Translated: CASSPTGEGVVQPQHF.

The table lists this clonotype with many counts. V usage is TRBV20-1 and J usage is TRBJ2-7, with 13 bases identical to TRBD2. The CDR3 covers 14 residues. Germline V gene lookup returns CDR1 DFQATT and CDR2 SNEGSKA (reference sequence). The trim removed 1 base at V and 5 bases at J, leaving 2 bases unmatched. The CDR3 loop is CSARVGTSGNEQYF. The CDR3 DNA follows: TGCAGTGCTAGAGTAGGGACTAGCGGGAACGAGCAGTACTTC.

About this clonotype: This likely reflects a read error, since a far larger clone is one base away. The CDR3 reads CASSPGPTAVEKRAAYNEQFF. In nucleotides, the CDR3 is TGTGCCAGCAGTCCCGGACCGACGGCGGTAGAAAAAAGGGCGGCCTACAATGAGCAGTTCTTC. The chain uses TRBV2 and TRBJ2-1; no firm D call. Germline values: CDR1 SNHLY, CDR2 FYNNEI. The length of the CDR3 is 21 residues. V was clipped by 5 bases and J by 2 bases, with 31 bases between them.

In its sample, this clonotype was seen many times. The chain couples TRBV5-4 to TRBJ2-2; maybe TRBD2 (6 bases). Trimming pared 3 bases from V and 5 bases from J, leaving 11 bases between. From germline, CDR1 is SGHNT and CDR2 YYREEE (reference sequence). The CDR3 is 14 amino acids. The CDR3 loop reads CASSSRGTTGELFF. As DNA, the CDR3 is TGTGCCAGCAGCTCGAGAGGGACTACCGGGGAGCTGTTTTTT.